Following are 2 T cell receptor beta chains from one sample sequenced in a study of blood T cell repertoires in COVID-19. This table comes from immunoSEQ multiplex PCR, and its TCRdb copy is limited to in-frame clones, with some not included. The sample has roughly 520,000 clones, approximately 88% seen once; the top ten hold around 1.9%. The sequenced material came from PBMCs or T cells enriched from blood (not recorded which). The receptors were gathered from a middle-aged woman who had recovered from COVID-19.

The rearrangement links TRBV9 to TRBJ1-2; 7 bases map to TRBD1. The germline V gene encodes CDR1 SGDLS and CDR2 YYNGEE. V shed 3 bases and J 5 bases; nucleotides not matched to a gene: 7. CDR3 length: 14 residues. The CDR3 region has the DNA TGTGCCAGCAGCGGACAGGGTTTACGATATGGCTACACCTTC. It encodes CASSGQGLRYGYTF.

The chain recombines TRBV7-8 with TRBJ2-2; D call uncertain. There are 13 residues in the CDR3. V gave up 4 bases and J gave up 6 bases, with 9 bases separating them. The V gene's germline CDR1 is SGHVS and CDR2 FQNEAQ. CDR3 sequence reads: CASSSQAAGELFF. The DNA of the CDR3 is TGTGCCAGCAGCTCGCAGGCTGCCGGGGAGCTGTTTTTT. The full variable domain, its missing parts supplied by reference TRBV7-8 and TRBJ2-2, is GAGVSQSPRYKVAKRGQDVALRCDPISGHVSLFWYQQALGQGPEFLTYFQNEAQLDKSGLPSDRFFAERPEGSVSTLKIQRTQQEDSAVYLCASSSQAAGELFFGEGSRLTVL.